This TCR beta chain derives from a study of OX40 agonist ivuxolimab in advanced cancers. This clone was seen just once. CDR3 size: 13 residues. Germline assignment: CDR1 SGHDT and CDR2 YYEEEE. V lost 1 base and J 8 bases, leaving 11 bases between the germline ends. The data were produced by immunoSEQ multiplex PCR, yet TCRdb's version contains in-frame clones alone and is incomplete. The data hold more than 25,000 clones, with roughly 86% observed a single time. The chain couples TRBV5-6 to TRBJ2-3, with D hard to call. The TCR originated in an adult with an advanced solid tumor such as melanoma, head and neck, liver or kidney cancer. The source was CD4+ or CD8+ T cells sorted from blood, collected in a trial of the OX40 agonist ivuxolimab. The CDR3 sequence: CASSLYLVTTQYF. The CDR3 nucleotides are TGTGCCAGCAGCTTGTACCTAGTGACTACGCAGTATTTT. The full variable domain, its missing parts supplied by reference TRBV5-6 and TRBJ2-3, is DAGVTQSPTHLIKTRGQQVTLRCSPKSGHDTVSWYQQALGQGPQFIFQYYEEEERQRGNFPDRFSGHQFPNYSSELNVNALLLGDSALYLCASSLYLVTTQYFGPGTRLTVL.